This TCR beta chain was profiled in a study of cytomegalovirus exposure and HLA in healthy donors listed by TCRdb under 2017. A note on the overall study: A later analysis indicated that the roughly 130 validation repertoires were generated on the platform also employed for the roughly 730 repertoires of the first cohort. Along with the roughly 670-subject first cohort, a separate validation cohort of 120 different subjects was used. The study was designed to test whether signatures of past pathogen exposure could be identified by cataloging public T cell receptors. To predict cytomegalovirus infection status, the study brought together high-throughput TCR immunosequencing, statistical association of individual TCRs with disease status, and machine learning.

Remarks on this clone: No cognate antigen has been identified for it. Qualities for individual bases were not recorded, and no much larger clone is one base off.

Overall study outcomes, separate from this receptor: Most TCR sequences were observed very rarely across donors, whereas some public TCRs were present in many individuals. A few of the identified cytomegalovirus-associated TCR beta chains were confirmed in vitro to be specific for cytomegalovirus antigens. Of the cluster scores, roughly 93% were above 0 in a later analysis, which found that TCRs clustered in the first cohort also tended to co-occur in the 90 to 150 validation repertoires. The authors suggested that the approach could potentially be extended to other disease states and immunological phenotypes. The classifier was reported to diagnose cytomegalovirus status with high specificity and sensitivity in both the original and validation cohorts. In the study, approximately 160 TCR beta chains were listed as associated with cytomegalovirus. The validation cohort had no HLA typing available for a later analysis, so co-occurrence within that cohort was assessed over all 120 or so repertoires.

Donors formed part of the validation cohort, which comprised 120 subjects and was distinct from the first cohort of roughly 600 subjects. Library construction relied on the immunoSEQ multiplex PCR assay. As for the authors' bioinformatics: To diagnose cytomegalovirus status from the catalog of TCR beta chain sequences, a statistical classification framework was built. This immuneACCESS table, as held by TCRdb, lists in-frame sequences with V and J called but not all clones. Of the missing ones, under half trace to an unresolved V gene in checked studies; the others have no known cause. V and J calls and clone size are as listed in that table; D and trimming were resolved from the DNA. Recorded for this sample are 200,000 to 250,000 clones; approximately 87% of them occurred a single time. The biggest ten clones account for 4.5% to 6% of the sample. The sample was PBMCs. This sequence was found in a woman aged 18-35 years in good health and CMV-seronegative.

The DNA is TGTGCCAGCAGTGCCGGACAGGGATCATACGAGCAGTACTTC. It translates to CASSAGQGSYEQYF. The rearrangement combines TRBV2 with TRBJ2-7, and 8 junction bases match TRBD1. At the junction V is shortened by 4 bases and J by 4 bases; bases outside the gene matches: 6. Via the germline V gene, CDR1 is SNHLY and CDR2 FYNNEI. From cysteine to phenylalanine, the CDR3 is 14 amino acids long. The kept DNA is CDR3 alone, 42 bases in frame from the first base.